This TCR beta chain is drawn from a study of T cells after yellow fever vaccination. Findings of the study overall: Overlap between CD4 and CD8 compartments was detected for a small share of clonotypes. When the response was secondary, it was weaker but reached its peak faster, day 5 versus 15.

Template-switching 5'RACE yielded the TCR cDNA; a universal primer site and UMIs were added in the process. TCRdb used MiXCR to reprocess the 5' RACE reads, holding one entry per CDR3 protein. This sample has hundreds of thousands of distinct CDR3 sequences, with under 15% found just once. V was pared by 0 bases and J by 8 bases, with 14 bases between. The CDR3 totals 14 residues. Per the germline V gene, CDR1 is SGHDT and CDR2 is YYEEEE. This clonotype was counted between two and nine times. Its antigen is not identified. The V and J genes are TRBV5-6 and TRBJ1-1; D gene ambiguous. The receptor's source is a man aged 18 to 30 who received the YFV17D yellow fever vaccine. Sequencing was performed on CD4+ T cells sorted from PBMCs, taken 15 days after the yellow fever booster vaccination. The CDR3 region is CASSLAGQAREAFF. CDR3 sequence (DNA): TGTGCCAGCAGCTTGGCCGGGCAGGCTCGGGAAGCTTTCTTT.